These 32 T cell receptor beta chains share one sample of origin, sequenced in a study of OX40 agonist ivuxolimab in advanced cancers. The repertoire was sequenced with immunoSEQ multiplex PCR; TCRdb's copy has only in-frame clones and lacks some. This table holds approximately 80,000 clones, around 86% found once. The sample in question was CD4+ or CD8+ T cells sorted from blood, obtained in a trial of the OX40 agonist ivuxolimab. Receptors originate from an adult with an advanced solid tumor such as melanoma, head and neck, liver or kidney cancer.

The rearrangement links TRBV18 to TRBJ2-1; 9 bases line up with TRBD2. There are 15 residues in the CDR3. V lost 6 bases, J lost 2 bases, and 5 bases stayed unmatched. Germline-derived CDR1 and CDR2 are KGHSH and LQKENI. CDR3 DNA sequence: TGTGCCAGCTCGCGGACTAGCGATCCCTACAATGAGCAGTTCTTC. Translating gives CASSRTSDPYNEQFF.

This clone showed up just once. J is TRBJ2-7 and V is TRBV6-6; D tentatively reads TRBD1 or TRBD2 (5 bases each). Between the trimmed V and J ends, which lost 6 bases and 4 bases, there was a span of 16 bases. The CDR3 length is 14 residues. Germline V lookup: CDR1 MNHNY, CDR2 SVGAGI (reference sequence). Here the CDR3 reads CASSGTSGAYEQYF. The CDR3 region has the DNA TGTGCCAGCAGCGGCACCTCCGGGGCTTACGAGCAGTACTTC.

The rearrangement uses TRBV19 and TRBJ2-7; 7 bases are shared with TRBD1. Germline lookup yields CDR1 LNHDA and CDR2 SQIVND (reference sequence). The CDR3 loop spans 13 amino acids. Germline trimming cut 4 bases from V and 5 bases from J; bases unmatched to any gene: 5. CDR3 DNA sequence: TGTGCCAGTAGTAAAATGACAGGGAACGAGCAGTACTTC. Translating it yields CASSKMTGNEQYF.

The rearrangement joins TRBV19 to TRBJ2-2; 9 positions agree with TRBD2. CDR1 is LNHDA and CDR2 is SQIVND in the germline V gene (reference sequence). V trimming: 5 bases; J trimming: 0 bases; junction bases outside the gene matches: 4. The CDR3 runs to 16 residues. DNA of the CDR3: TGTGCCAGTAGTCCTCTAGCGGGATCGAACACCGGGGAGCTGTTTTTT. This codes for CASSPLAGSNTGELFF.

The chain carries TRBV29-1 and TRBJ2-6, with unresolved D. The length of the CDR3 is 14 residues. V dropped 5 bases and J dropped 0 bases, with 8 bases sitting between them. Germline V CDR1 and CDR2: SQVTM, ANQGSEA. In nucleotides, the CDR3 is TGCAGCGTTCAAATCGTCTCTGGGGCCAACGTCCTGACTTTC. It translates to CSVQIVSGANVLTF.

J is TRBJ2-2 and V is TRBV5-1; D is perhaps TRBD2 (5 bases). The germline gives CDR1 SGHRS, CDR2 YFSETQ. The CDR3 is 13 residues long. V lost 5 bases, J lost 0 bases, and 5 bases lay in between. CDR3 nucleotides: TGCGCCAGCAGGCGGGCGAACACCGGGGAGCTGTTTTTT. Amino acids: CASRRANTGELFF.

This clone was counted a single time. The CDR3 sequence is CASSPQEGIRGHTIYF. The CDR3 DNA follows: TGTGCCAGCTCACCACAAGAGGGAATTAGGGGACACACCATATATTTT. V and J are TRBV18 and TRBJ1-3, with D perhaps TRBD1 (5 bases). There are 16 residues in the CDR3. V lost 1 base and J lost 8, with 18 bases in between. The germline V gene encodes CDR1 KGHSH and CDR2 LQKENI.

This chain links TRBV7-2 with TRBJ2-5; 9 positions agree with TRBD2. CDR1 and CDR2 from the germline V gene are SGHTA and FQGNSA. V shed 5 bases, J shed 4 bases, and the junction held 14 bases outside the gene matches. The CDR3 spans 17 residues. The CDR3 loop reads CASSPPGLAGVAETQYF. The CDR3 DNA is TGTGCCAGCAGCCCGCCGGGCTTAGCGGGAGTGGCAGAGACCCAGTACTTC.

V and J are TRBV19 and TRBJ2-7; the D gene could be TRBD1 or TRBD2 (5 bases each). CDR3 size: 15 residues. Trimming shortened V by 4 bases and J by 7 bases, and 20 bases separated the two germline ends. Per the germline V gene, CDR1 is LNHDA and CDR2 is SQIVND (reference sequence). DNA of the CDR3: TGTGCCAGTAGTAAGACCGGGACGGTGGGTTTTGAGCAGTACTTC. It is translated as CASSKTGTVGFEQYF.

This clone showed up just a few times. The chain is built from TRBV7-2 and TRBJ2-1, with 7 bases matching TRBD2. The trim removed 5 bases at V and 5 bases at J, leaving 6 bases unmatched. The CDR3 has 14 residues. In germline, CDR1 is SGHTA, CDR2 FQGNSA. CDR3 coding DNA: TGTGCCAGCAGCCTGGGACTACCTAACAATGAGCAGTTCTTC. This encodes CASSLGLPNNEQFF.

V is TRBV5-4 and J is TRBJ1-4, with D possibly matching TRBD1 (5 bases). The CDR3 length is 14 residues. The V end lost 0 bases, the J end lost 6 bases, and 9 bases lay between the germline ends. The germline CDR1 and CDR2 sequences are SGHNT and YYREEE (reference sequence). The CDR3 loop is CASSLEGGDEKLFF. As DNA, the CDR3 is TGTGCCAGCAGCTTGGAGGGAGGGGATGAAAAACTGTTTTTT.

This chain connects TRBV6-1 to TRBJ1-5, with TRBD1 matching over 9 bases. This CDR3 has 14 residues. V dropped 6 bases and J dropped 7; count of bases not matched to a gene: 7. Germline CDR1 is MNHNS and CDR2 is SASEGT. CDR3 nucleotides: TGTGCCAGCAGGAAGACAGGGGGTGACCAGCCCCAGCATTTT. Residues: CASRKTGGDQPQHF.

This clone was detected once. The rearrangement uses TRBV10-3 and TRBJ2-1, with D unclear. This CDR3 region has 11 residues. V was trimmed by 4 bases and J by 8 bases, leaving 6 bases between them. Germline CDR1 and CDR2: ENHRY and SYGVKD. CDR3 protein: CAISVSDEQFF. Here the CDR3 DNA reads TGTGCCATCAGTGTGTCCGATGAGCAGTTCTTC.

This clone was counted a single time. In nucleotides, the CDR3 is TGTGCCAGCAGCTTCGCGGGAGTGGGAGCCGGGGAGCAGTTCTTC. Residues: CASSFAGVGAGEQFF. The rearrangement joins TRBV11-2 to TRBJ2-1; 7 positions agree with TRBD2. Germline lookup yields CDR1 SGHAT and CDR2 FQNNGV. This CDR3 has 15 amino acids. V lost 3 bases to trimming and J lost 10 bases; unmatched junction nucleotides: 12.

This clone was recorded many times. The rearrangement uses TRBV12-5 and TRBJ1-5; D is unclear. V lost 2 bases and J 0 bases, leaving 5 bases between the germline ends. The CDR3 sequence is 14 residues long. In germline, CDR1 is LGHNT, CDR2 FRNRAP. The CDR3 protein is CASGLNSSNQPQHF. The CDR3 DNA is TGTGCTAGTGGTTTGAACAGTAGCAATCAGCCCCAGCATTTT.

This clone appeared a single time. This rearrangement joins TRBV5-5 to TRBJ2-1; unclear D gene. Germline lookup yields CDR1 SGHKS and CDR2 YYEKEE (reference sequence). The CDR3 sequence is 14 residues long. Trimming stripped 0 bases from V and 0 bases from J, with 4 bases between. The CDR3 nucleotides are TGTGCCAGCAGCTTGGTTAGCTCCTACAATGAGCAGTTCTTC. This sequence encodes CASSLVSSYNEQFF.

This rearrangement joins TRBV19 to TRBJ2-3; D unresolved. Per the germline V gene, CDR1 is LNHDA and CDR2 is SQIVND (reference sequence). This CDR3 has 13 residues. The ends were cut back, 6 bases at V and 0 bases at J, with 7 bases in the middle. In nucleotides, the CDR3 is TGTGCCAGTAGCTACGGAAGCACAGATACGCAGTATTTT. This translates into CASSYGSTDTQYF.

The chain is built from TRBV11-2 and TRBJ2-1, with 9 bases aligning to TRBD2. This CDR3 has 15 residues. Germline trimming cut 5 bases from V and 4 bases from J; bases unmatched to any gene: 6. The germline V gene has CDR1 SGHAT and CDR2 FQNNGV. The CDR3 DNA is TGTGCCAGCAGCCGGGGGACTAGCAGTTACAATGAGCAGTTCTTC. It codes for CASSRGTSSYNEQFF.

J is TRBJ2-5 and V is TRBV11-2; TRBD1 aligns across 7 bases. The length of the CDR3 is 15 residues. Trimming cost V 5 bases and J 4 bases; bases outside gene matches: 10. The V gene's germline CDR1 is SGHAT and CDR2 FQNNGV. As DNA, the CDR3 is TGTGCCAGCAGCGCCCGACAGGGTCGGGTAGAGACCCAGTACTTC. Translating it yields CASSARQGRVETQYF. Variable domain in full (rest from reference TRBV11-2 and TRBJ2-5): EAGVAQSPRYKIIEKRQSVAFWCNPISGHATLYWYQQILGQGPKLLIQFQNNGVVDDSQLPKDRFSAERLKGVDSTLKIQPAKLEDSAVYLCASSARQGRVETQYFGPGTRLLVL.

The rearrangement uses TRBV7-6 and TRBJ1-1; D uncertain. Germline V gene data show CDR1 as SGHVS and CDR2 as FNYEAQ. The CDR3 is 14 amino acids. The V gene lost 1 base and the J gene lost 0 bases, with 6 bases spanning the gap. The CDR3 bases are TGTGCCAGCAGCTTAGAGGTCTTGAACACTGAAGCTTTCTTT. It specifies CASSLEVLNTEAFF.

The chain uses TRBV14 and TRBJ2-3, with 11 bases that match TRBD2. The V gene end was trimmed by 3 bases and the J gene end by 6 bases; junction bases not matched to a gene: 11. Germline CDR1 reads SGHDN; CDR2 reads FVKESK. CDR3 length: 17 residues. In nucleotides, the CDR3 is TGTGCCAGCAGCCATCACTTAGCGGGAGGGACGCTTGATACGCAGTATTTT. Protein sequence: CASSHHLAGGTLDTQYF. The entire variable domain, with the rest obtained from reference TRBV14 and TRBJ2-3, is as follows: EAGVTQFPSHSVIEKGQTVTLRCDPISGHDNLYWYRRVMGKEIKFLLHFVKESKQDESGMPNNRFLAERTGGTYSTLKVQPAELEDSGVYFCASSHHLAGGTLDTQYFGPGTRLTVL.

The chain uses TRBV27 and TRBJ2-1, with 13 nucleotides matching TRBD2. CDR1 is MNHEY and CDR2 is SMNVEV in the germline V gene (reference sequence). The J segment lost 4 bases and the V segment lost 6 bases, leaving 6 bases of the junction unmatched. The CDR3 has 16 amino acids. The CDR3 spells CASRATSGRLYNEQFF. The CDR3 DNA reads as TGTGCCAGCAGGGCGACTAGCGGGAGGCTATACAATGAGCAGTTCTTC.

This chain connects TRBV6-6 to TRBJ2-3, with D possibly called TRBD1 or TRBD2 (5 bases each). The germline V gene encodes CDR1 MNHNY and CDR2 SVGAGI (reference sequence). V was shortened by 1 base and J by 1 base, with 9 bases between the two germline ends. This CDR3 region has 15 residues. The CDR3 reads CASSYFQGGTDTQYF. The CDR3 bases are TGTGCCAGCAGTTACTTTCAGGGAGGCACAGATACGCAGTATTTT.

This clone appeared a single time. The genes are TRBV29-1 and TRBJ2-1, with D perhaps matching TRBD2 (6 bases). V lost 8 bases and J lost 1, with 9 bases in between. Germline values: CDR1 SQVTM, CDR2 ANQGSEA. The CDR3 is 12 amino acids. CDR3: CSSGGSYNEQFF. The CDR3 DNA reads as TGCAGCTCTGGGGGGTCCTACAATGAGCAGTTCTTC.

Comments on this clone: An end of the junction differs from the germline gene, which may be a read error. The CDR3 sequence is CTSSLSRRAPYEQYF. The DNA of the CDR3 is TGTACCAGCAGCTTATCTCGGCGGGCCCCCTACGAGCAGTACTTC. V usage is TRBV7-8 and J usage is TRBJ2-7; D might be TRBD2 (5 bases). The CDR3 runs to 15 residues. Germline-derived CDR1 and CDR2 are SGHVS and FQNEAQ.

The chain uses TRBV2 and TRBJ2-3, with 8 bases fitting TRBD2. Germline trimming cut 6 bases from V and 0 bases from J; bases unmatched to any gene: 5. Per germline, CDR1 SNHLY and CDR2 FYNNEI. The CDR3 totals 15 residues. This CDR3 reads CASSPTSGSTDTQYF. CDR3 nucleotides: TGTGCCAGCAGCCCCACTAGCGGAAGCACAGATACGCAGTATTTT.

In its sample, this clone was seen a few times. The genes are TRBV19 and TRBJ1-1; D unclear. Trimming shortened V by 6 bases and J by 4 bases, and 15 bases separated the two germline ends. This CDR3 is built from 14 residues. Germline V gene data show CDR1 as LNHDA and CDR2 as SQIVND (reference sequence). The CDR3 sequence is CASSPQAAGTEAFF. The CDR3 region has the DNA TGTGCCAGTAGCCCCCAAGCAGCGGGCACTGAAGCTTTCTTT. The full variable domain, completed using reference TRBV19 and TRBJ1-1, is DGGITQSPKYLFRKEGQNVTLSCEQNLNHDAMYWYRQDPGQGLRLIYYSQIVNDFQKGDIAEGYSVSREKKESFPLTVTSAQKNPTAFYLCASSPQAAGTEAFFGQGTRLTVV.

V is TRBV18 and J is TRBJ2-1; 7 bases align to TRBD1. With 3 bases clipped from V and 4 bases from J, the junction kept 15 bases outside the gene matches. The CDR3 spans 18 residues. Germline CDR1 is KGHSH and CDR2 is LQKENI. This CDR3 is CASSPNRLRGPLYNEQFF. The DNA for the CDR3 is TGTGCCAGCTCACCTAACAGATTGAGGGGGCCCCTTTACAATGAGCAGTTCTTC.

The V gene is TRBV6-4, the J gene TRBJ1-2; unclear D gene. Trimming shortened V by 8 bases and J by 8 bases, and 18 bases separated the two germline ends. From germline, CDR1 is MRHNA and CDR2 SNTAGT. CDR3 length: 13 amino acids. The CDR3 protein is CASWSGGSEGYTF. The CDR3 nucleotides read TGTGCCAGCTGGAGTGGAGGGTCGGAAGGCTACACCTTC.

The CDR3 loop reads CATRGGPFTDTQYF. The CDR3 DNA reads as TGTGCCACCAGGGGAGGGCCTTTCACAGATACGCAGTATTTT. V gene TRBV15 combines with J gene TRBJ2-3, with TRBD2 matching 7 bases. The ends lost 6 bases at V and 2 bases at J; junction bases unmatched: 5. This CDR3 contains 14 residues. CDR1 and CDR2 (germline): LNHNV, YYDKDF (reference sequence).

V and J are TRBV11-2 and TRBJ2-2; no firm D call. Trimming shortened V by 2 bases and J by 1 base, and 5 bases separated the two germline ends. The CDR3 length is 14 residues. Germline CDR1 reads SGHAT; CDR2 reads FQNNGV. The CDR3 region is CASSLMVNTGELFF. DNA for the CDR3: TGTGCCAGCAGCTTAATGGTGAACACCGGGGAGCTGTTTTTT.

The chain is built from TRBV5-1 and TRBJ2-1, with a weak D call TRBD2 (6 bases). The ends were cut back, 3 bases at V and 5 bases at J, with 18 bases in the middle. The CDR3 contains 16 residues. Germline lookup yields CDR1 SGHRS and CDR2 YFSETQ. The CDR3 DNA follows: TGCGCCAGCAGCTCCCCCATTAGCGGCGACCACAATGAGCAGTTCTTC. It codes for CASSSPISGDHNEQFF.